This T cell receptor (beta chain) came from a study of response to subunit inactivated influenza vaccine. Study-wide results and limits: Authors suggested seasonal influenza vaccinations each recruit few new T cells.

Trimming cost V 5 bases and J 7 bases, with 13 bases left between them. CDR1 is SEHNR, CDR2 FQNEAQ, per germline (reference sequence). There are 13 residues in the CDR3. TCRdb ran MiXCR on the RT-PCR reads and lists one entry per CDR3 protein. The repertoire holds 250,000 to 350,000 distinct CDR3 sequences, with approximately 21% as singletons. Details on this clonotype: The antigen remains undetermined.

This receptor was identified in a man between 45 and 75 years old who received an inactivated influenza vaccine. The chain is built from TRBV7-9 and TRBJ2-3, with D hard to call. The sample in question was PBMCs from blood, obtained approximately 22 months after vaccination. The DNA of the CDR3 is TGTGCCAGCAGCCCCCAAGAGGAGTATACGCAGTATTTT. As protein: CASSPQEEYTQYF.